The rows below give T cell receptor beta chains drawn from one sample of a study of T cell responses to AZD1222 COVID-19 vaccine. The repertoire was sequenced with immunoSEQ multiplex PCR; TCRdb's copy has only in-frame clones and lacks some. The data show 180,000 or so clones, approximately 92% seen once. The sequenced sample was peripheral blood, obtained on day 0 of AZD1222 vaccination. The source of these receptors is an adult in good health. Each CDR3 is given with its conserved first and last residue. A D gene is named only where the DNA matches it firmly. A row's size may be missing; if present it is once, few, many or a size class.

clone_size	v_call	j_call	d_call	cdr3_aa	cdr3_nt
-	TRBV11-2	TRBJ1-6	-	CASSSGTGSISNSPLHF	TGTGCCAGCAGCTCCGGAACAGGGAGCATTTCTAATTCACCCCTCCACTTT
-	TRBV25-1	TRBJ1-1	-	CASGGYTEAFF	TGTGCCAGCGGGGGGTACACTGAAGCTTTCTTT
-	TRBV6-6	TRBJ2-1	TRBD2	CASSRYTLAGSMDEQFF	TGTGCCAGCAGCCGATACACTCTAGCGGGTTCTATGGATGAGCAGTTCTTC
-	TRBV5-8	TRBJ1-1	TRBD1	CASSLDRGVTNTEAFF	TGTGCCAGCAGCTTGGACAGGGGGGTGACAAACACTGAAGCTTTCTTT
-	TRBV6-1	TRBJ2-1	TRBD2	CASSVGLAGGVTYNEQFF	TGTGCCAGCAGTGTGGGACTAGCGGGAGGGGTGACCTACAATGAGCAGTTCTTC
-	TRBV27	TRBJ1-5	-	CASSPLRVASNQPQHF	TGTGCCAGCAGTCCACTCAGGGTTGCTAGCAATCAGCCCCAGCATTTT
few	TRBV19	TRBJ2-1	TRBD2	CASSNLAGAPGGNEQFF	TGTGCCAGTAGTAACCTAGCGGGAGCCCCGGGAGGAAATGAGCAGTTCTTC
few	TRBV19	TRBJ2-7	TRBD1	CASSIRRGYEQYF	TGTGCCAGTAGTATCCGCAGGGGGTACGAGCAGTACTTC
-	TRBV24-1	TRBJ2-1	-	CATSDPGRNSYNEQFF	TGTGCCACCAGTGACCCCGGACGCAACTCCTACAATGAGCAGTTCTTC
-	TRBV6-4	TRBJ2-1	TRBD2	CASSDGTSKGNEQFF	TGTGCCAGCAGTGACGGGACTAGCAAGGGCAATGAGCAGTTCTTC
-	TRBV5-1	TRBJ2-3	TRBD1	CASSPLTGDNSDTQYF	TGCGCCAGCTCCCCTTTGACAGGGGATAATTCGGATACGCAGTATTTT
-	TRBV19	TRBJ1-2	TRBD1	CATGTGGALGYGYTF	TGTGCCACCGGGACAGGGGGTGCCTTGGGCTATGGCTACACCTTC
-	TRBV30	TRBJ2-5	-	CAWNGVQETQYF	TGTGCCTGGAACGGAGTCCAAGAGACCCAGTACTTC
-	TRBV12-5	TRBJ2-7	-	CATGPSESREQYF	TGTGCTACCGGCCCCTCTGAAAGTCGCGAGCAGTACTTC
-	TRBV12-3/TRBV12-4	TRBJ1-3	-	CASSPVSGNTIYF	TGTGCCAGCAGTCCCGTCTCTGGAAACACCATATATTTT
-	TRBV15	TRBJ1-5	-	CATSRGGLHISQPQHF	TGTGCCACCAGCAGAGGAGGGCTACATATTAGTCAGCCCCAGCATTTT
-	TRBV6-1	TRBJ2-3	TRBD2	CASSETLADTDTQYF	TGTGCCAGCAGTGAAACACTAGCGGACACAGATACGCAGTATTTT
-	TRBV19	TRBJ2-3	TRBD1	CASNLGDRVGTDTQYF	TGTGCCAGTAACCTCGGGGACAGGGTGGGCACAGATACGCAGTATTTT
-	TRBV5-4	TRBJ1-2	TRBD1	CASSFADRSTMANTF	TGTGCCAGCAGCTTCGCGGACAGGTCTACTATGGCTAACACCTTC
-	TRBV6-1	TRBJ2-1	-	CASSEGLDSRNEQFF	TGTGCCAGCAGTGAAGGGCTAGATTCTCGCAATGAGCAGTTCTTC
-	TRBV19	TRBJ1-1	-	CASSPRSNTEAFF	TGTGCCAGTAGTCCGAGAAGTAACACTGAAGCTTTCTTT
once	TRBV30	TRBJ1-1	-	CAWSVGQYTEAFF	TGTGCCTGGAGTGTTGGGCAGTACACTGAAGCTTTCTTT
once	TRBV27	TRBJ2-2	-	CASSPLAMRGELFF	TGTGCCAGCAGTCCCTTGGCCATGCGCGGGGAGCTGTTTTTT
-	TRBV25-1	TRBJ1-1	-	CASSGKNMNTEAFF	TGTGCCAGCAGTGGGAAGAACATGAACACTGAAGCTTTCTTT
-	TRBV29-1	TRBJ2-4	-	CSVEDLRTAKNIQYF	TGCAGCGTTGAAGATCTTCGGACAGCCAAAAACATTCAGTACTTC
-	TRBV5-5	TRBJ1-6	-	CASSLEISSPLHF	TGTGCCAGCTCCCTTGAAATTAGTTCACCCCTCCACTTT
-	TRBV6-1	TRBJ1-2	-	CASSEAIRRGYTF	TGTGCCAGCAGTGAAGCAATACGCAGGGGCTACACCTTC
-	TRBV5-6	TRBJ2-1	TRBD2	CASSSGTSGSLSYNEQFF	TGTGCCAGCAGCTCCGGGACTAGCGGGAGTCTGTCCTACAATGAGCAGTTCTTC
-	TRBV6-5	TRBJ1-2	TRBD1	CASVQGGPRGYTF	TGTGCCAGCGTTCAGGGGGGCCCTAGGGGCTACACCTTC
-	TRBV9	TRBJ2-3	TRBD1	CASSPGDSEGTDTQYF	TGTGCCAGCAGCCCCGGGGACAGTGAGGGGACAGATACGCAGTATTTT
-	TRBV18	TRBJ1-1	TRBD1	CASSPLGDRAEAFF	TGTGCCAGCTCACCACTAGGGGACAGGGCCGAAGCTTTCTTT
-	TRBV2	TRBJ1-2	-	CASRVQDLNYGYTF	TGTGCCAGCAGGGTCCAGGACCTTAACTATGGCTACACCTTC